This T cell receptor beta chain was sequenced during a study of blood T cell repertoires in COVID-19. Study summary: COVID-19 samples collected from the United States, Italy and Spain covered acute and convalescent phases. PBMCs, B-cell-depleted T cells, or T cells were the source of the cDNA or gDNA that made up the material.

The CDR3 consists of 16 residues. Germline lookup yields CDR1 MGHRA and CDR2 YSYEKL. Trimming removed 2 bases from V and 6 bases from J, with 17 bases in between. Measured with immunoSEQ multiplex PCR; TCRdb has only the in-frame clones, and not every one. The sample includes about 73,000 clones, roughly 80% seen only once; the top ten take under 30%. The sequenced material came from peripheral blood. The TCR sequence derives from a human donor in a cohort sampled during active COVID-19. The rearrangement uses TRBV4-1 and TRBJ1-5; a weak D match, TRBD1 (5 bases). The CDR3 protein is CASSQPLAQGGQPQHF. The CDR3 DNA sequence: TGCGCCAGCAGCCAACCCCTTGCCCAGGGCGGTCAGCCCCAGCATTTT.